Listed here are 13 T cell receptor beta chains from one sample, sequenced in a study of cytomegalovirus exposure and HLA in healthy donors. 60 Vbeta and 13 Jbeta primers were used in PCR. The protocol was immunoSEQ multiplex PCR, while the TCRdb copy is restricted to in-frame clones and leaves out a portion. The table shows approximately 150,000 clones, with about two thirds occurring only once. Sequences were obtained from PBMCs. These receptors were collected from a human donor in good health.

This clone has only a few counts. The J gene is TRBJ1-1, the V gene TRBV9; maybe TRBD1 (6 bases). V was cut by 4 bases and J by 8 bases, with 24 bases left in between. The CDR3 sequence is 16 residues long. CDR1 and CDR2 from the germline V gene are SGDLS and YYNGEE. CDR3 DNA: TGTGCCAGCAGCCAGCGGGACACGGAGGGAGAATCGGAAGCTTTCTTT. It encodes CASSQRDTEGESEAFF.

The genes are TRBV5-4 and TRBJ2-2, with D tentatively TRBD1 (6 bases). V was shortened by 2 bases and J by 3 bases, with 14 bases between the two germline ends. There are 16 residues in the CDR3. Germline CDR1 reads SGHNT; CDR2 reads YYREEE (reference sequence). The CDR3 sequence is CASSFPGGLYTGELFF. The DNA for the CDR3 is TGTGCCAGCAGCTTCCCTGGGGGCTTATACACCGGGGAGCTGTTTTTT.

This sequence joins TRBV11-2 and TRBJ2-2; 8 nucleotides align to TRBD1. The trim removed 5 bases at V and 5 bases at J, leaving 7 bases unmatched. The CDR3 is 15 amino acids. Germline CDR1 and CDR2: SGHAT and FQNNGV. The CDR3 sequence: CASSPVQGGTGELFF. CDR3 in DNA: TGTGCCAGCAGCCCAGTACAGGGGGGTACCGGGGAGCTGTTTTTT.

The count of this clone is one. V and J are TRBV9 and TRBJ1-3; D gene ambiguous. CDR3 size: 15 residues. Germline lookup yields CDR1 SGDLS and CDR2 YYNGEE. Trimming removed 0 bases at V and 0 bases at J, with 7 bases between. Here the CDR3 reads CASSVEPSSGNTIYF. Written as DNA, the CDR3 is TGTGCCAGCAGCGTAGAACCGAGCTCTGGAAACACCATATATTTT.

The chain combines TRBV5-1 with TRBJ1-4; the match to TRBD1 covers 8 bases. CDR1 is SGHRS and CDR2 is YFSETQ in the germline V gene. The CDR3 totals 15 residues. The ends lost 4 bases at V and 7 bases at J; junction bases unmatched: 9. In nucleotides, the CDR3 is TGCGCCAGCAGCAACACTCAGGGGGCGGGTGAAAAACTGTTTTTT. It codes for CASSNTQGAGEKLFF. Together with reference TRBV5-1 and TRBJ1-4, the CDR3 gives the full variable domain: KAGVTQTPRYLIKTRGQQVTLSCSPISGHRSVSWYQQTPGQGLQFLFEYFSETQRNKGNFPGRFSGRQFSNSRSEMNVSTLELGDSALYLCASSNTQGAGEKLFFGSGTQLSVL.

The chain employs TRBV9 and TRBJ1-4; weak D call: TRBD1 (5 bases). The CDR3 has 17 residues. Trimming shortened V by 3 bases and J by 3 bases, and 18 bases separated the two germline ends. Looked up from germline, CDR1 is SGDLS and CDR2 is YYNGEE. Here the CDR3 reads CASSEGKVFRANEKLFF. DNA of the CDR3: TGTGCCAGCAGCGAGGGGAAGGTGTTTCGGGCTAATGAAAAACTGTTTTTT.

This clone was observed once. The rearrangement links TRBV7-9 to TRBJ1-5, with D possibly TRBD1 on 6 matching bases. Trimming left V 1 base short and J 6 bases short, with 19 bases between. CDR1 is SEHNR and CDR2 is FQNEAQ in the germline V gene (reference sequence). This CDR3 spans 17 amino acids. The CDR3 DNA is TGTGCCAGCAGCTTAGGGGCAGGGGCCCCGAGGAGTCAGCCCCAGCATTTT. The encoded protein is CASSLGAGAPRSQPQHF.

As concerns this clone: The identical CDR3 is also encoded by other nucleotide sequences in the sample. This chain uses TRBV9 with TRBJ1-1; D unresolved. Germline lookup yields CDR1 SGDLS and CDR2 YYNGEE. This CDR3 has 13 residues. Trimming removed 2 bases at V and 2 bases at J, with 7 bases between. The CDR3 spells CASSVGANTEAFF. For the CDR3, the DNA is TGTGCCAGCAGCGTCGGAGCTAACACTGAAGCTTTCTTT.

The chain links TRBV9 to TRBJ2-3; maybe TRBD2 (7 bases). V lost 5 bases, J lost 2 bases, and 18 bases lay in between. The CDR3 spans 16 residues. Germline V lookup: CDR1 SGDLS, CDR2 YYNGEE. The CDR3 sequence: CASSPEGGEVTDTQYF. As DNA, the CDR3 is TGTGCCAGCAGTCCCGAAGGGGGGGAGGTCACAGATACGCAGTATTTT.

V usage is TRBV6-5 and J usage is TRBJ1-2, with TRBD1 matching over 9 bases. Germline V CDR1 and CDR2: MNHEY, SVGAGI. The CDR3 consists of 14 residues. The V and J ends lost 2 bases and 4 bases, in that order; junction bases with no gene match: 2. CDR3 protein: CASSYGTGSYGYTF. The CDR3 region has the DNA TGTGCCAGCAGTTACGGGACAGGGAGCTATGGCTACACCTTC.

This clone was found once. This sequence joins TRBV5-4 and TRBJ1-5; 7 positions agree with TRBD1. Germline trimming cut 3 bases from V and 1 base from J; bases unmatched to any gene: 4. The CDR3 is 15 amino acids. CDR1 and CDR2 from the germline V gene are SGHNT and YYREEE (reference sequence). CDR3: CASSYTGDSNQPQHF. In DNA, the CDR3 is TGTGCCAGCAGCTACACAGGGGACAGCAATCAGCCCCAGCATTTT.

CDR3 in DNA: TGTGCCAGTAGTATAGATCAGGGCAGATTGAACACTGAAGCTTTCTTT. Its protein is CASSIDQGRLNTEAFF. This rearrangement joins TRBV19 to TRBJ1-1; D perhaps matches TRBD1 (5 bases). The V gene lost 0 bases and the J gene lost 0 bases, with 11 bases spanning the gap. The CDR3 has 16 residues. CDR1 and CDR2 (germline): LNHDA, SQIVND (reference sequence). Using reference TRBV19 and TRBJ1-1 for the parts outside the CDR3, the full variable domain is DGGITQSPKYLFRKEGQNVTLSCEQNLNHDAMYWYRQDPGQGLRLIYYSQIVNDFQKGDIAEGYSVSREKKESFPLTVTSAQKNPTAFYLCASSIDQGRLNTEAFFGQGTRLTVV.

This clone was observed a few times. V is TRBV28 and J is TRBJ1-2; D is perhaps TRBD1 (5 bases). V lost 6 bases and J lost 4, with 12 bases in between. Germline V gives CDR1 MDHEN, CDR2 SYDVKM. The CDR3 length is 13 residues. The CDR3 reads CASSPAGVYGYTF. The DNA of the CDR3 is TGTGCCAGCAGCCCAGCGGGGGTCTATGGCTACACCTTC.